Below are 7 T cell receptor beta chains sequenced from a single sample in a study of blood T cell repertoires in COVID-19 (dated by TCRdb to 2020 to 2021). The method was the immunoSEQ multiplex PCR assay. In TCRdb, the immuneACCESS table is reduced to in-frame sequences with V and J assigned. These tables do not hold every clone; where another copy was compared, an unresolved V gene accounts for under half, and the others remain unexplained. Present in this sample are roughly 70,000 clones, around four fifths of which were seen just once. The ten largest clones take up roughly a fifth of the sample. The sample consisted of peripheral blood. All receptors derive from a man aged 55 to 70 with acute or convalescent COVID-19.

The table lists this clone with a few counts. The chain uses TRBV5-1 and TRBJ2-6; D remains unclear. The CDR3 covers 13 residues. Trimming shortened V by 4 bases and J by 4 bases, and 6 bases separated the two germline ends. Germline CDR1 reads SGHRS; CDR2 reads YFSETQ. The CDR3 bases are TGCGCCAGCAGCCAGTCCGGGGCCAACGTCCTGACTTTC. As protein: CASSQSGANVLTF.

CDR3 DNA: TGTGCCAGTACCGGGGAAACTAATGAAAAACTGTTTTTT. Translation: CASTGETNEKLFF. The chain is built from TRBV19 and TRBJ1-4; unclear D gene. Germline lookup yields CDR1 LNHDA and CDR2 SQIVND (reference sequence). Trimming shortened V by 7 bases and J by 1 base, and 7 bases separated the two germline ends. The CDR3 is 13 residues long.

The V gene is TRBV6-2 or TRBV6-3, the J gene TRBJ2-5, with TRBD2 identical over 7 bases. Germline CDR1 and CDR2: MNHEY and SVGEGT. This CDR3 has 15 residues. Trimming removed 2 bases from V and 5 bases from J; junction bases left unmatched: 8. In DNA, the CDR3 is TGTGCCAGCAGTTACGGTTGGGGGGGGTGGGAGACCCAGTACTTC. Its protein is CASSYGWGGWETQYF.

This chain links TRBV6-6 with TRBJ2-5, with a tentative D call TRBD2 (6 bases). The germline CDR1 and CDR2 sequences are MNHNY and SVGAGI (reference sequence). V was shortened by 6 bases and J by 5 bases, with 13 bases between the two germline ends. The CDR3 contains 13 residues. Here the CDR3 reads CASSSGTRETQYF. The CDR3 DNA follows: TGTGCCAGCAGCTCCGGGACTCGGGAGACCCAGTACTTC.

V is TRBV3-1 (or the pseudogene TRBV3-2) and J is TRBJ1-3; 7 bases match TRBD1. CDR1 LGHDT and CDR2 YNNKEL come from the germline V gene (reference sequence). Unmatched junction bases numbered 10, after V lost 3 bases and J lost 2 bases. The CDR3 has 17 amino acids. This CDR3 reads CASSQSTQGGTGNTIYF. CDR3 bases: TGTGCCAGCAGCCAGTCAACCCAGGGGGGAACTGGAAACACCATATATTTT.

The CDR3 is CASSQTSGPYNEQFF. DNA of the CDR3: TGTGCCAGCAGCCAGACTAGCGGCCCCTACAATGAGCAGTTCTTC. The V call is TRBV7-8, the J call TRBJ2-1; 9 nucleotides align to TRBD2. The CDR3 extends over 15 amino acids. Germline V gives CDR1 SGHVS, CDR2 FQNEAQ. The J segment lost 2 bases and the V segment lost 5 bases, leaving 4 bases of the junction unmatched.

The chain employs TRBV7-9 and TRBJ1-3; D call uncertain. The length of the CDR3 is 13 residues. Looked up from germline, CDR1 is SEHNR and CDR2 is FQNEAQ (reference sequence). Trimming took 5 bases from V and 12 from J, leaving 17 bases between them. CDR3 region: CASSGQTRSNIYF. CDR3 in DNA: TGTGCCAGCAGCGGGCAAACCCGCTCGAACATATATTTT. Based on the CDR3 plus reference TRBV7-9 and TRBJ1-3, the full variable domain is DTGVSQNPRHKITKRGQNVTFRCDPISEHNRLYWYRQTLGQGPEFLTYFQNEAQLEKSRLLSDRFSAERPKGSFSTLEIQRTEQGDSAMYLCASSGQTRSNIYFGEGSWLTVV.